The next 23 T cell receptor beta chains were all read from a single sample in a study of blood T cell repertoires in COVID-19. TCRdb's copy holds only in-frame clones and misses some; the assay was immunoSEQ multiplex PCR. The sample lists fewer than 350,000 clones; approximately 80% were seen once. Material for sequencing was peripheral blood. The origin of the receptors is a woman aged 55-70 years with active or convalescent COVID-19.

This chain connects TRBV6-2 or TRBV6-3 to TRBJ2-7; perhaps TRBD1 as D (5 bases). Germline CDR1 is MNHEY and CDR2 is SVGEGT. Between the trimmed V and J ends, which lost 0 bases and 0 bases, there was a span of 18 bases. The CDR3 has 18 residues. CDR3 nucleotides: TGTGCCAGCAGTTACTCCCCCCTACAGGACGCAAGCTCCTACGAGCAGTACTTC. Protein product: CASSYSPLQDASSYEQYF.

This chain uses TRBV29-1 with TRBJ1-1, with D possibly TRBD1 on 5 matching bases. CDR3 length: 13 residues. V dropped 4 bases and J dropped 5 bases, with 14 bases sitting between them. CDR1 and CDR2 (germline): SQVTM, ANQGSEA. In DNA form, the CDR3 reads TGCAGCGTTGTCAGGGAGGTAGCGACTGAAGCTTTCTTT. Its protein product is CSVVREVATEAFF.

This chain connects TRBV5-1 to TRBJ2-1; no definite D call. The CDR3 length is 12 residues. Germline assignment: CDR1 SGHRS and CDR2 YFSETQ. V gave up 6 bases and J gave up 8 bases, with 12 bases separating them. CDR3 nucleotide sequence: TGCGCCAGCACCTACGCAATGGATGAGCAGTTCTTC. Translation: CASTYAMDEQFF. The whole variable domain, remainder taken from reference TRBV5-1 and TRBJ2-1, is KAGVTQTPRYLIKTRGQQVTLSCSPISGHRSVSWYQQTPGQGLQFLFEYFSETQRNKGNFPGRFSGRQFSNSRSEMNVSTLELGDSALYLCASTYAMDEQFFGPGTRLTVL.

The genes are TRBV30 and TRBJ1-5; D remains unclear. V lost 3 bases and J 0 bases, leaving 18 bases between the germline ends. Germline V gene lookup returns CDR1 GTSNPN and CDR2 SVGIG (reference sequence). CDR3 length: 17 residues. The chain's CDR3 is CAWSRGPGAYSNQPQHF. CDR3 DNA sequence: TGTGCCTGGAGCAGAGGTCCGGGAGCTTATAGCAATCAGCCCCAGCATTTT.

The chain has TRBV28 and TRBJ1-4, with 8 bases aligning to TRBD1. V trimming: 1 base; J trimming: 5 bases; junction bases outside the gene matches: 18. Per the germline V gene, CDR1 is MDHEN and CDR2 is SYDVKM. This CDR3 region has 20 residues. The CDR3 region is CASSLFLSVQGAATNEKLFF. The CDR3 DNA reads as TGTGCCAGCAGTTTATTCTTGTCAGTCCAGGGGGCGGCTACGAATGAAAAACTGTTTTTT.

The CDR3 DNA is TGTGCCAGCAGCCGCCCGGGGTCGAGCACAGATACGCAGTATTTT. Translating gives CASSRPGSSTDTQYF. V and J are TRBV7-9 and TRBJ2-3; D might be TRBD2 (5 bases). The CDR3 consists of 15 residues. V dropped 5 bases and J dropped 0 bases, with 12 bases sitting between them. The germline V gene encodes CDR1 SEHNR and CDR2 FQNEAQ (reference sequence). Full variable domain (remainder filled in from reference TRBV7-9 and TRBJ2-3): DTGVSQNPRHKITKRGQNVTFRCDPISEHNRLYWYRQTLGQGPEFLTYFQNEAQLEKSRLLSDRFSAERPKGSFSTLEIQRTEQGDSAMYLCASSRPGSSTDTQYFGPGTRLTVL.

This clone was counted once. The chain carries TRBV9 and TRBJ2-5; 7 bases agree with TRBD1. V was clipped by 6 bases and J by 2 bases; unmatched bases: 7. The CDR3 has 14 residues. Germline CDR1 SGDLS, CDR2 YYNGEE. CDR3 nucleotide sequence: TGTGCCAGCAACAGAGGGGACAGACAAGAGACCCAGTACTTC. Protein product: CASNRGDRQETQYF. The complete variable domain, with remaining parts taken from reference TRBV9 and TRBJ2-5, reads DSGVTQTPKHLITATGQRVTLRCSPRSGDLSVYWYQQSLDQGLQFLIQYYNGEERAKGNILERFSAQQFPDLHSELNLSSLELGDSALYFCASNRGDRQETQYFGPGTRLLVL.

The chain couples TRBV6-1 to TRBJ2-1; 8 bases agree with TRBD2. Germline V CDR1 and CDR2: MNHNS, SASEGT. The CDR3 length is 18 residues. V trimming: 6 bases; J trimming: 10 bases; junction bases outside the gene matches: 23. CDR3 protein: CASSEKSRLARGVEEQFF. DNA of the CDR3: TGTGCCAGCAGCGAAAAGTCTCGGTTGGCGCGGGGGGTAGAGGAGCAGTTCTTC.

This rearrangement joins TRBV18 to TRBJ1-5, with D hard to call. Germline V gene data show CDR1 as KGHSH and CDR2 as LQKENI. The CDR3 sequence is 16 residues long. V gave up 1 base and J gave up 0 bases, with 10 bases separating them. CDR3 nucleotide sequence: TGTGCCAGCTCACCACGGCACATTGATAGCAATCAGCCCCAGCATTTT. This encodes CASSPRHIDSNQPQHF.

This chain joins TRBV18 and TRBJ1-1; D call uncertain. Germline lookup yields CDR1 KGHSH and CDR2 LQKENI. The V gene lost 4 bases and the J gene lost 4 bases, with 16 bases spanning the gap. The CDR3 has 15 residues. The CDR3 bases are TGTGCCAGCTCACAGGCCCAGGTGGGGAGCACTGAAGCTTTCTTT. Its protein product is CASSQAQVGSTEAFF.

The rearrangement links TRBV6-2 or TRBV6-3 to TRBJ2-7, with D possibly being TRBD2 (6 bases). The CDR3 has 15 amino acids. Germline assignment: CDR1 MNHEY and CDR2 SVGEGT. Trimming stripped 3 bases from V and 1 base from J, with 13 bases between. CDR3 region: CASSYGGVRSYEQYF. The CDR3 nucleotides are TGTGCCAGCAGTTATGGAGGGGTGAGATCCTACGAGCAGTACTTC.

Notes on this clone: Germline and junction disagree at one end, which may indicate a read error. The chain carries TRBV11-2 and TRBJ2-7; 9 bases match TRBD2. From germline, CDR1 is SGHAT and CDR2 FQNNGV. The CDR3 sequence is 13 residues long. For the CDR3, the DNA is TGTGCCAGCAGCTCACTTTCCGGGACTAGCTGGGACTTC. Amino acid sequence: CASSSLSGTSWDF.

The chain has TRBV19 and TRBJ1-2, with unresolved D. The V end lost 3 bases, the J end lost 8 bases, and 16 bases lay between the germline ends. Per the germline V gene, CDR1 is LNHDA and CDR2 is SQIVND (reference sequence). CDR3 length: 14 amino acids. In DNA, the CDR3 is TGTGCCAGTAGTATGTCGTTGAAAGGTAGCGGCTACACCTTC. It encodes CASSMSLKGSGYTF. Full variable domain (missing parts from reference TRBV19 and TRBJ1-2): DGGITQSPKYLFRKEGQNVTLSCEQNLNHDAMYWYRQDPGQGLRLIYYSQIVNDFQKGDIAEGYSVSREKKESFPLTVTSAQKNPTAFYLCASSMSLKGSGYTFGSGTRLTVV.

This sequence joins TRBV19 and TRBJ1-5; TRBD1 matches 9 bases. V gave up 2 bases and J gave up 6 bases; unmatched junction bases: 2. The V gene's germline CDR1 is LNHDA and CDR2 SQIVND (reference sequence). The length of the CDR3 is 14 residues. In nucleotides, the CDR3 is TGTGCCAGTAGTATACTGACAGGGGGTCAGCCCCAGCATTTT. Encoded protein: CASSILTGGQPQHF.

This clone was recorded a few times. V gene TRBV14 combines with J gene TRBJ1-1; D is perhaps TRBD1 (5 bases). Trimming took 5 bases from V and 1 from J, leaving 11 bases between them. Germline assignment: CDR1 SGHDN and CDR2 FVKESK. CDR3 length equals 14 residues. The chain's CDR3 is CASSSRDWNTEAFF. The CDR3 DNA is TGTGCCAGCAGCTCCCGGGACTGGAACACTGAAGCTTTCTTT.

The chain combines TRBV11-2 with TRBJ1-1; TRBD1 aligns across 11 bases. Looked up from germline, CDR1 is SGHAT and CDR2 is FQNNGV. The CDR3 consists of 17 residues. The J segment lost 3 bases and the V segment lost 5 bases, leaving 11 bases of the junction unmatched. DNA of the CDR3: TGTGCCAGCAGCCCCCGGGACAGGGGGGGAGAGGACACTGAAGCTTTCTTT. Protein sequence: CASSPRDRGGEDTEAFF.

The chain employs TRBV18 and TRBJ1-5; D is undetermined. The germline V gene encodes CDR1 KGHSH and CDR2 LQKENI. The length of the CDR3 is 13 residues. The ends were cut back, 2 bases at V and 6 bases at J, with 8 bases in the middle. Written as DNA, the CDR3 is TGTGCCAGCTCACCAGGAGATGGTCAGCCCCAGCATTTT. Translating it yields CASSPGDGQPQHF.

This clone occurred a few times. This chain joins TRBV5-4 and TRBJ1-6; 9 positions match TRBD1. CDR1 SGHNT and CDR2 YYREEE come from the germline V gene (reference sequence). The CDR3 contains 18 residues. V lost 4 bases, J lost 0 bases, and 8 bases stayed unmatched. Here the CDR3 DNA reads TGTGCCAGCAGCCCGGGGACAGGGACCAGCTCCTATAATTCACCCCTCCACTTT. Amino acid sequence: CASSPGTGTSSYNSPLHF.

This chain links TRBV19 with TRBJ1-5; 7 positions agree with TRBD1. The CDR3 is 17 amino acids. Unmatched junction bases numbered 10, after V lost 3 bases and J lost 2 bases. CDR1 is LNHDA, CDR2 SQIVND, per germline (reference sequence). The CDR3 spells CASSMVGGGEGNQPQHF. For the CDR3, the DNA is TGTGCCAGTAGTATGGTCGGAGGGGGCGAGGGCAATCAGCCCCAGCATTTT.

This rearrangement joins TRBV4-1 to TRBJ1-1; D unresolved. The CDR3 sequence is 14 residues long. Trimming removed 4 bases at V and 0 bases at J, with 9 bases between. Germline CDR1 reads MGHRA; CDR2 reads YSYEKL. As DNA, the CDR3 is TGCGCCAGCAGCCCCCGGGTCCTGAACACTGAAGCTTTCTTT. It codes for CASSPRVLNTEAFF.

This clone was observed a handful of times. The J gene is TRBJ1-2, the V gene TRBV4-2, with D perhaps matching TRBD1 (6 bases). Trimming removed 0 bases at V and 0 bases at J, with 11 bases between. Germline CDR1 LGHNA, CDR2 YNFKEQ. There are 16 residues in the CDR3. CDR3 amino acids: CASSQEVSGANYGYTF. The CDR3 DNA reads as TGTGCCAGCAGCCAAGAAGTCTCAGGGGCTAACTATGGCTACACCTTC.

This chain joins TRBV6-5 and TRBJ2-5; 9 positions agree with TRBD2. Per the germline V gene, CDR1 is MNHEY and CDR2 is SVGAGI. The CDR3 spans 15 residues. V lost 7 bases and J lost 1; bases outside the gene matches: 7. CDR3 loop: CASTWISGGQETQYF. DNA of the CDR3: TGTGCCAGCACCTGGATTAGCGGGGGCCAAGAGACCCAGTACTTC.

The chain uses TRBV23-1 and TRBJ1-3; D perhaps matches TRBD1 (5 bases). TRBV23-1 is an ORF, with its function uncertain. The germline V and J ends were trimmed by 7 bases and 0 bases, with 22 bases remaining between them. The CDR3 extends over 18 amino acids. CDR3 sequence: CASTLTGGEGPSGNTIYF. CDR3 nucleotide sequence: TGCGCCAGCACCCTAACTGGGGGGGAGGGGCCCTCTGGAAACACCATATATTTT.